This passage covers 23 T cell receptor beta chains from one sample sequenced in a study of cytomegalovirus exposure and HLA in healthy donors. Researchers ran the PCR with 60 Vbeta and 13 Jbeta primers. Libraries were prepared by immunoSEQ multiplex PCR; TCRdb keeps only in-frame clonotypes and omits some of them. The repertoire has some 190,000 clones, roughly 80% of them found once; the top ten carry roughly 3.1%. The sequenced material came from PBMCs. The receptors derive from a middle-aged man in good health and CMV-seropositive.

This chain joins TRBV4-2 and TRBJ2-7; 12 bases agree with TRBD2. This CDR3 is 14 amino acids long. CDR1 is LGHNA and CDR2 is YNFKEQ in the germline V gene. J gave up 6 bases and V 4 bases, and 4 bases lay outside the gene matches. The CDR3 protein is CASSPGLAGTEQYF. The CDR3 DNA reads TGTGCCAGCAGCCCCGGACTAGCGGGAACCGAGCAGTACTTC.

The chain is built from TRBV18 and TRBJ2-3; TRBD1 agrees at 8 bases. Trimming removed 3 bases from V and 1 base from J; junction bases left unmatched: 0. The CDR3 spans 14 residues. Germline V CDR1 and CDR2: KGHSH, LQKENI. The CDR3 DNA reads TGTGCCAGCTCACCGACAGGGGGCACAGATACGCAGTATTTT. Amino acids: CASSPTGGTDTQYF.

V gene TRBV7-9 combines with J gene TRBJ1-3; tentative D call: TRBD1 (5 bases). The length of the CDR3 is 15 residues. Germline CDR1 is SEHNR and CDR2 is FQNEAQ (reference sequence). V was cut by 5 bases and J by 4 bases, with 15 bases left in between. CDR3 sequence reads: CASSAPGGEGNTIYF. In DNA form, the CDR3 reads TGTGCCAGCAGCGCGCCGGGGGGAGAAGGAAACACCATATATTTT.

The chain employs TRBV19 and TRBJ1-5; D is undetermined. CDR1 LNHDA and CDR2 SQIVND come from the germline V gene (reference sequence). Trimming cost V 5 bases and J 0 bases, with 11 bases left between them. The CDR3 covers 15 residues. CDR3 DNA sequence: TGTGCCAGTAGTCTCCGTCGGGTTAGCAATCAGCCCCAGCATTTT. This gives the protein CASSLRRVSNQPQHF.

The table lists this clone with a count of one. Here the CDR3 DNA reads TGTGCCAGCAGCCCCGGAACACCGGGGGACAATGAGCAGTTCTTC. Its translation: CASSPGTPGDNEQFF. This chain connects TRBV5-4 to TRBJ2-1, with a possible D match to TRBD2 (6 bases). Germline loops: CDR1 SGHNT, CDR2 YYREEE (reference sequence). The CDR3 contains 15 residues. Trimming stripped 4 bases from V and 5 bases from J, with 16 bases between. Supplemented by reference TRBV5-4 and TRBJ2-1, the full variable domain reads ETGVTQSPTHLIKTRGQQVTLRCSSQSGHNTVSWYQQALGQGPQFIFQYYREEENGRGNFPPRFSGLQFPNYSSELNVNALELDDSALYLCASSPGTPGDNEQFFGPGTRLTVL.

The chain has TRBV11-3 and TRBJ2-1; D is perhaps TRBD1 (5 bases). CDR3 length: 16 amino acids. Per germline, CDR1 SGHNT and CDR2 YENEEA. V shed 4 bases and J shed 2 bases, with 15 bases lying between them. Written as DNA, the CDR3 is TGTGCCAGCAGCTCCTCAGGGCATGCCACCTACAATGAGCAGTTCTTC. Encoded protein: CASSSSGHATYNEQFF.

This clone was seen a single time. The rearrangement uses TRBV4-1 and TRBJ2-5, with D possibly matching TRBD2 (6 bases). CDR3 length equals 15 residues. V dropped 10 bases and J dropped 3 bases, with 21 bases sitting between them. From germline, CDR1 is MGHRA and CDR2 YSYEKL. The CDR3 loop reads CANSLAGRGEETQYF. The CDR3 coding sequence is TGCGCCAACTCCCTGGCGGGGCGCGGGGAAGAGACCCAGTACTTC.

This sequence joins TRBV10-1 and TRBJ2-5; D gene uncertain. Germline values: CDR1 WNHNN, CDR2 SYGVQD (reference sequence). The CDR3 runs to 12 residues. V lost 2 bases, J lost 5 bases, and 6 bases lay in between. The CDR3 nucleotides are TGCGCCAGCAGTGAGCCTAAGGAGACCCAGTACTTC. This sequence encodes CASSEPKETQYF.

This clone was seen a single time. This chain links TRBV7-2 with TRBJ2-3; 13 bases line up with TRBD2. Trimming at V came to 4 bases and at J to 4 bases, leaving 2 bases not matched to a gene. The CDR3 sequence is 15 residues long. Germline-derived CDR1 and CDR2 are SGHTA and FQGNSA. The CDR3 sequence: CASSYTSGGADTQYF. The CDR3 bases are TGTGCCAGCAGCTACACTAGCGGGGGGGCAGATACGCAGTATTTT.

The chain uses TRBV2 and TRBJ1-5; 8 positions agree with TRBD1. This CDR3 has 15 amino acids. CDR1 SNHLY and CDR2 FYNNEI come from the germline V gene. The V and J ends lost 6 bases and 0 bases, in that order; junction bases with no gene match: 4. CDR3 loop: CASRPRGPSNQPQHF. DNA for the CDR3: TGTGCCAGCAGACCCAGGGGGCCTAGCAATCAGCCCCAGCATTTT. Full variable domain (missing parts from reference TRBV2 and TRBJ1-5): EPEVTQTPSHQVTQMGQEVILRCVPISNHLYFYWYRQILGQKVEFLVSFYNNEISEKSEIFDDQFSVERPDGSNFTLKIRSTKLEDSAMYFCASRPRGPSNQPQHFGDGTRLSIL.

V usage is TRBV4-3 and J usage is TRBJ2-2; 11 nucleotides agree with TRBD2. J was trimmed by 5 bases and V by 1 base; bases with no gene match: 3. This CDR3 spans 16 amino acids. Germline V gene lookup returns CDR1 LGHNA and CDR2 YSLEER. CDR3 DNA sequence: TGCGCCAGCAGCCAAGGTCTAGCGGGAGGTACCGGGGAGCTGTTTTTT. It specifies CASSQGLAGGTGELFF.

This clone was counted a single time. The chain recombines TRBV5-5 with TRBJ2-3, with D perhaps TRBD1 (5 bases). Trimming removed 8 bases from V and 1 base from J, with 14 bases in between. Germline CDR1 reads SGHKS; CDR2 reads YYEKEE (reference sequence). The CDR3 totals 14 residues. The CDR3 loop reads CASRGWGGTDTQYF. For the CDR3, the DNA is TGTGCCAGTAGGGGTTGGGGCGGCACAGATACGCAGTATTTT.

V and J are TRBV11-2 and TRBJ2-7, with D perhaps matching TRBD1 (6 bases). The V and J ends lost 2 bases and 4 bases respectively, with 21 bases between them. The CDR3 covers 17 residues. Germline assignment: CDR1 SGHAT and CDR2 FQNNGV. CDR3 in amino acids: CASSLLHQTGTPYEQYF. DNA of the CDR3: TGTGCCAGCAGCTTACTGCACCAAACCGGGACACCGTACGAGCAGTACTTC.

The rearrangement joins TRBV28 to TRBJ1-5; 7 bases map to TRBD1. V lost 5 bases, J lost 7 bases, and 5 bases stayed unmatched. The CDR3 loop spans 13 amino acids. Germline CDR1 and CDR2: MDHEN and SYDVKM. DNA for the CDR3: TGTGCCAGCAGTCTGCAGGGGGTGCAGCCCCAGCATTTT. This translates into CASSLQGVQPQHF.

The chain has TRBV28 and TRBJ1-1, with D possibly TRBD1 on 5 matching bases. The CDR3 runs to 13 residues. The V end lost 6 bases, the J end lost 2 bases, and 10 bases lay between the germline ends. The germline gives CDR1 MDHEN, CDR2 SYDVKM. The CDR3 reads CASRRGDNTEAFF. The CDR3 DNA follows: TGTGCCAGCAGACGGGGGGACAACACTGAAGCTTTCTTT.

CDR3 nucleotides: TGTGCCAGCAGCGTAGGGGGTAGCGGGGGGAACAATGAGCAGTTCTTC. Its protein product is CASSVGGSGGNNEQFF. V is TRBV9 and J is TRBJ2-1; 10 positions agree with TRBD2. The CDR3 consists of 16 residues. The germline V gene has CDR1 SGDLS and CDR2 YYNGEE. V shed 0 bases and J 5 bases; nucleotides not matched to a gene: 5.

This CDR3 reads CASSQDWGRGYEQYF. The CDR3 DNA is TGCGCCAGCAGCCAAGATTGGGGCAGGGGCTACGAGCAGTACTTC. The chain recombines TRBV4-3 with TRBJ2-7; weak D call: TRBD1 (6 bases). V was shortened by 0 bases and J by 3 bases, with 12 bases between the two germline ends. In germline, CDR1 is LGHNA, CDR2 YSLEER. This CDR3 has 15 residues.

J is TRBJ2-1 and V is TRBV9; TRBD1 agrees at 7 bases. Trimming took 5 bases from V and 6 from J; bases not matched to a gene: 8. CDR3 length: 14 amino acids. The germline V gene encodes CDR1 SGDLS and CDR2 YYNGEE. The DNA of the CDR3 is TGTGCCAGCAGTTCGGCCCGGGACAGCAATGAGCAGTTCTTC. Translation: CASSSARDSNEQFF.

This sequence joins TRBV10-2 and TRBJ2-5; possibly TRBD2 for D (7 bases). Germline V gives CDR1 WSHSY, CDR2 SAAADI. Trimming took off 7 bases at V and 2 bases at J, with 20 bases between the two ends. This CDR3 comprises 16 residues. The DNA for the CDR3 is TGCGCCAGCACACCGTGGGAGGGGGGAGGGCAAGAGACCCAGTACTTC. Its translation is CASTPWEGGGQETQYF.

V gene TRBV6-4 combines with J gene TRBJ2-1; 7 bases are a match to TRBD2. Trimming removed 5 bases from V and 0 bases from J; junction bases left unmatched: 7. The germline CDR1 and CDR2 sequences are MRHNA and SNTAGT. This CDR3 region has 16 residues. The CDR3 protein is CASSHGEGSSYNEQFF. CDR3 nucleotides: TGTGCCAGCAGTCACGGGGAGGGGAGCTCCTACAATGAGCAGTTCTTC.

The V gene is TRBV27, the J gene TRBJ1-5, with 9 bases matching TRBD1. Germline loops: CDR1 MNHEY, CDR2 SMNVEV (reference sequence). V trimming: 3 bases; J trimming: 5 bases; junction bases outside the gene matches: 8. The CDR3 consists of 16 residues. CDR3 DNA: TGTGCCAGCAGTTTCGGAGGACAGGGGTTGGATCAGCCCCAGCATTTT. It codes for CASSFGGQGLDQPQHF.

In DNA form, the CDR3 reads TGTGCCAGCAGTGAAACTAGCGGGGCTTTGGGGGCCAACGTCCTGACTTTC. Translating gives CASSETSGALGANVLTF. The V and J genes are TRBV6-4 and TRBJ2-6, with 10 bases fitting TRBD2. This CDR3 has 17 amino acids. CDR1 MRHNA and CDR2 SNTAGT come from the germline V gene. Germline trimming cut 3 bases from V and 4 bases from J; bases unmatched to any gene: 6.

CDR3: CASSLAGDSYNEQFF. CDR3 sequence (DNA): TGTGCCAGCAGCTTGGCGGGGGATTCCTACAATGAGCAGTTCTTC. This sequence joins TRBV7-3 and TRBJ2-1; 7 bases match TRBD2. The germline V gene encodes CDR1 SGHTA and CDR2 FQGTGA. J was trimmed by 1 base and V by 3 bases; bases with no gene match: 3. The CDR3 spans 15 residues.